These 4 T cell receptor beta chains were all obtained from the same sample, sequenced in a study of shared clonotypes between healthy human individuals. Produced via immunoSEQ multiplex PCR; TCRdb's table is partial and in-frame only. The sample consists of about 2,500,000 clones, more than 90% of them appearing once. The sequenced sample consisted of naive CD4+ T cells sorted from blood. The subset: CD45RA+ positively selected. These receptor sequences come from a man aged 18 to 30 in good health.

This clone was counted once. The chain couples TRBV6-1 to TRBJ1-2; TRBD1 is a possible D gene (6 bases). The CDR3 length is 15 residues. Germline CDR1 reads MNHNS; CDR2 reads SASEGT. Deletions cut 4 bases from V and 0 bases from J, with 12 bases between. CDR3 residues: CASSGLTGSNYGYTF. CDR3 sequence (DNA): TGTGCCAGCAGTGGGCTGACAGGATCTAACTATGGCTACACCTTC.

This chain connects TRBV9 to TRBJ1-2; 8 bases align to TRBD1. Germline CDR1 reads SGDLS; CDR2 reads YYNGEE. J lost 4 bases, V lost 0 bases, and 5 bases had no gene match. The CDR3 is made up of 15 amino acids. The CDR3 reads CASSVGLQGGYGYTF. For the CDR3, the DNA is TGTGCCAGCAGCGTAGGTTTACAGGGGGGCTATGGCTACACCTTC.

The rearrangement joins TRBV18 to TRBJ2-3; no definite D call. Germline loops: CDR1 KGHSH, CDR2 LQKENI. Deletions cut 3 bases from V and 0 bases from J, with 7 bases between. The CDR3 covers 14 residues. This chain's CDR3 is CASSPTRSTDTQYF. In nucleotides, the CDR3 is TGTGCCAGCTCACCGACGAGGAGCACAGATACGCAGTATTTT.

This sequence joins TRBV16 and TRBJ2-2; TRBD1 agrees at 10 bases. This CDR3 has 15 residues. With V trimmed by 1 base and J by 6 bases, 2 bases remained unmatched. The V gene's germline CDR1 is KGHSY and CDR2 FQNENV. This chain's CDR3 is CASSQWDRGAGELFF. The CDR3 nucleotides read TGTGCCAGCAGCCAATGGGACAGGGGAGCCGGGGAGCTGTTTTTT. Full variable domain (remainder filled in from reference TRBV16 and TRBJ2-2): GEEVAQTPKHLVRGEGQKAKLYCAPIKGHSYVFWYQQVLKNEFKFLISFQNENVFDETGMPKERFSAKCLPNSPCSLEIQATKLEDSAVYFCASSQWDRGAGELFFGEGSRLTVL.